What follows are 12 T cell receptor beta chains derived from one specimen sequenced in a study of T-cell reconstitution after alpha-beta-depleted transplantation in children. During its preparation, the TCRbeta library received unique molecular identifiers. TCRdb reanalysed the PCR reads using MiXCR and keeps one entry per CDR3 protein. The sample has 750,000 to 950,000 distinct CDR3 sequences, 15% to 20% seen once. The material was PBMCs, mostly from graft donor cells, obtained 360 days after TCRalphabeta/CD19-depleted stem cell transplant. Receptor source: a male patient younger than 18 who had a stem cell transplant for acute lymphoblastic leukemia, so the T cells may come from the graft donor.

The rearrangement uses TRBV5-5 and TRBJ2-1; 9 bases map to TRBD1. Germline assignment: CDR1 SGHKS and CDR2 YYEKEE (reference sequence). V shed 4 bases, J shed 3 bases, and the junction held 8 bases outside the gene matches. This CDR3 has 16 residues. CDR3 nucleotides: TGTGCCAGCAGCGGGGGGACAGGGAAGAGCTACAATGAGCAGTTCTTC. Translation gives CASSGGTGKSYNEQFF.

This clonotype occurred a few times. This chain links TRBV2 with TRBJ2-1; 8 bases map to TRBD1. V shed 3 bases and J 6 bases; nucleotides not matched to a gene: 4. The CDR3 contains 14 residues. Germline CDR1 SNHLY, CDR2 FYNNEI. CDR3 protein: CASSDRGRVNEQFF. CDR3 sequence (DNA): TGTGCCAGCAGTGACAGGGGGCGGGTCAATGAGCAGTTCTTC.

The chain joins TRBV5-1 to TRBJ2-1; 7 nucleotides agree with TRBD2. V lost 0 bases, J lost 6 bases, and 15 bases stayed unmatched. This CDR3 region has 18 residues. From germline, CDR1 is SGHRS and CDR2 YFSETQ. This chain's CDR3 is CASSLDPASGLQANEQFF. The CDR3 DNA sequence: TGCGCCAGCAGCTTGGACCCGGCTAGCGGCCTCCAGGCCAATGAGCAGTTCTTC.

The rearrangement links TRBV18 to TRBJ2-7, with TRBD1 as a possible D gene (6 bases). Trimming removed 3 bases from V and 3 bases from J, with 15 bases in between. Germline CDR1 and CDR2: KGHSH and LQKENI. The CDR3 extends over 15 amino acids. CDR3 loop: CASSPTGFYYYEQYF. Here the CDR3 DNA reads TGTGCCAGCTCACCTACAGGGTTCTACTACTACGAGCAGTACTTC.

This clonotype has more than one count but fewer than ten. The gene calls are TRBV18 and TRBJ2-2; the D gene is possibly TRBD1 (5 bases). The CDR3 is 17 residues long. CDR1 and CDR2 from the germline V gene are KGHSH and LQKENI. V was clipped by 0 bases and J by 0 bases, with 11 bases between them. The CDR3 DNA sequence: TGTGCCAGCTCACCACCTTTAGGGGCCTCGAACACCGGGGAGCTGTTTTTT. Protein sequence: CASSPPLGASNTGELFF.

This clonotype was detected only a few times. The chain joins TRBV7-9 to TRBJ2-5; 9 nucleotides line up with TRBD1. V lost 0 bases, J lost 0 bases, and 5 bases stayed unmatched. The CDR3 is made up of 17 amino acids. Germline V gene lookup returns CDR1 SEHNR and CDR2 FQNEAQ (reference sequence). CDR3 region: CASSLAWDRENQETQYF. DNA for the CDR3: TGTGCCAGCAGCTTAGCCTGGGACAGGGAAAACCAAGAGACCCAGTACTTC.

J is TRBJ1-2 and V is TRBV12-3 or TRBV12-4; 7 bases map to TRBD1. CDR3 length equals 14 residues. The ends lost 5 bases at V and 6 bases at J; junction bases unmatched: 9. The CDR3 DNA reads TGTGCCAGCAGTCTCTCGGACAGGCGGGATGGCTACACCTTC. It encodes CASSLSDRRDGYTF.

This clonotype was recorded many times. The genes are TRBV4-2 and TRBJ2-7, with TRBD1 identical over 8 bases. Looked up from germline, CDR1 is LGHNA and CDR2 is YNFKEQ. The trim removed 0 bases at V and 5 bases at J, leaving 6 bases unmatched. The CDR3 totals 15 residues. CDR3 DNA sequence: TGTGCCAGCAGCCAAGATTACAGGGGGAACAACGAGCAGTACTTC. Translating gives CASSQDYRGNNEQYF.

This clonotype was observed a handful of times. The chain employs TRBV6-2 or TRBV6-3 and TRBJ2-3, with D perhaps matching TRBD2 (6 bases). The V gene lost 6 bases and the J gene lost 5 bases, with 21 bases spanning the gap. CDR3 length: 16 residues. Germline CDR1 is MNHEY and CDR2 is SVGEGT. The chain's CDR3 is CASSPKMGGKLDTQYF. The CDR3 nucleotides are TGTGCCAGCAGCCCGAAAATGGGAGGAAAGTTAGATACGCAGTATTTT.

This clonotype was observed a single time. The rearrangement links TRBV20-1 to TRBJ2-1; TRBD2 matches 16 bases. V trimming: 5 bases; J trimming: 6 bases; junction bases outside the gene matches: 10. The CDR3 totals 17 residues. Germline values: CDR1 DFQATT, CDR2 SNEGSKA (reference sequence). The CDR3 nucleotides read TGCAGTGCTTCCGGGACTAGCGGGAGGGCTAGTCTCAATGAGCAGTTCTTC. This encodes CSASGTSGRASLNEQFF.

The chain recombines TRBV29-1 with TRBJ1-4, with D possibly TRBD1 on 5 matching bases. The CDR3 covers 17 residues. Germline V gives CDR1 SQVTM, CDR2 ANQGSEA. CDR3 residues: CSYLGLGPQTKNEKLFF. CDR3 in DNA: TGCAGTTACCTGGGGCTCGGACCTCAAACTAAAAATGAAAAACTGTTTTTT.

The J gene is TRBJ2-1, the V gene TRBV10-3, with a possible D match to TRBD1 (5 bases). The germline gives CDR1 ENHRY, CDR2 SYGVKD. The V end lost 6 bases, the J end lost 3 bases, and 12 bases lay between the germline ends. The CDR3 has 14 residues. CDR3: CAISGRTLYNEQFF. CDR3 coding DNA: TGTGCCATCAGCGGCAGGACACTCTACAATGAGCAGTTCTTC.